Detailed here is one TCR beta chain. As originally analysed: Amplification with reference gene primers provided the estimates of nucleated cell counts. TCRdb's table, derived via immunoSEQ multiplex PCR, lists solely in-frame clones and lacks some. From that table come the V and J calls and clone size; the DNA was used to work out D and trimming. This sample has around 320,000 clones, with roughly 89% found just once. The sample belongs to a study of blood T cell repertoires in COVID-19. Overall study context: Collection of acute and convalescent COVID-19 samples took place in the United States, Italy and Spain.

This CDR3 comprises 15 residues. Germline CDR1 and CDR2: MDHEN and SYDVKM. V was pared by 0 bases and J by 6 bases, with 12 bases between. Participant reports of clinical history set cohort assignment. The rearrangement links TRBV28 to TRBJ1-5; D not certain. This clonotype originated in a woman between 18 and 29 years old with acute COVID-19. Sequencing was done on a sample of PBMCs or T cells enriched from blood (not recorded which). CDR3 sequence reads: CASSLWGNGGQPQHF. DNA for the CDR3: TGTGCCAGCAGTTTATGGGGGAATGGAGGTCAGCCCCAGCATTTT.